One and the same sample provided the 18 T cell receptor beta chains below, sequenced in a study of blood T cell repertoires in COVID-19. Only in-frame clones appear in the TCRdb table, and some are missing; sequencing was by immunoSEQ multiplex PCR. The sample records some 190,000 clones, more than 80% being singletons. Sequencing used peripheral blood. The receptors here all came from a woman older than 75 with COVID-19, enrolled during active disease.

This chain connects TRBV6-1 to TRBJ2-2; D unresolved. The CDR3 has 14 amino acids. Per germline, CDR1 MNHNS and CDR2 SASEGT. V lost 1 base and J 7 bases, leaving 10 bases between the germline ends. CDR3 loop: CASSEVLAIGELFF. The CDR3 DNA is TGTGCCAGCAGTGAAGTGTTGGCCATCGGGGAGCTGTTTTTT.

The genes are TRBV12-3 or TRBV12-4 and TRBJ1-4; no firm D call. The CDR3 length is 13 residues. The V gene lost 2 bases and the J gene lost 4 bases, with 5 bases spanning the gap. The CDR3 spells CASSLQDNEKLFF. CDR3 DNA sequence: TGTGCCAGCAGTTTACAGGATAATGAAAAACTGTTTTTT.

The rearrangement uses TRBV12-3 or TRBV12-4 and TRBJ1-3; maybe TRBD1 (5 bases). Trimming stripped 7 bases from V and 8 bases from J, with 15 bases between. CDR3 length equals 13 residues. The CDR3 spells CASTPWGRDTIYF. The CDR3 DNA sequence: TGTGCCAGCACCCCCTGGGGGAGGGACACCATATATTTT.

The chain links TRBV18 to TRBJ2-7; TRBD1 agrees at 10 bases. Germline CDR1 reads KGHSH; CDR2 reads LQKENI. J lost 3 bases, V lost 5 bases, and 7 bases had no gene match. This CDR3 has 15 residues. CDR3 in amino acids: CASSISGQGFYEQYF. Written as DNA, the CDR3 is TGTGCCAGCTCAATTTCGGGACAGGGGTTCTACGAGCAGTACTTC.

The genes are TRBV5-1 and TRBJ2-7, with 10 bases fitting TRBD1. J was trimmed by 3 bases and V by 4 bases; bases with no gene match: 4. From germline, CDR1 is SGHRS and CDR2 YFSETQ. The CDR3 has 14 amino acids. DNA of the CDR3: TGCGCCAGCAGCACCGGACAGGGGGTCTACGAGCAGTACTTC. This gives the protein CASSTGQGVYEQYF. Filled out from reference TRBV5-1 and TRBJ2-7, the complete variable domain reads KAGVTQTPRYLIKTRGQQVTLSCSPISGHRSVSWYQQTPGQGLQFLFEYFSETQRNKGNFPGRFSGRQFSNSRSEMNVSTLELGDSALYLCASSTGQGVYEQYFGPGTRLTVT.

This clone was counted a single time. J is TRBJ1-5 and V is TRBV19, with D possibly matching TRBD1 (5 bases). The V and J ends lost 7 bases and 6 bases respectively, with 22 bases between them. CDR1 and CDR2 (germline): LNHDA, SQIVND (reference sequence). This CDR3 region has 16 residues. The CDR3 DNA follows: TGTGCCAGTAAGGAGCGTAGTGGGGCAGGAGCTCAGCCCCAGCATTTT. Its translation: CASKERSGAGAQPQHF.

J is TRBJ2-2 and V is TRBV7-9; 7 bases are shared with TRBD1. The CDR3 covers 15 residues. Germline V gene sequence: CDR1 SEHNR, CDR2 FQNEAQ (reference sequence). V lost 5 bases and J lost 5; bases outside the gene matches: 8. CDR3 protein: CASSRPGTATGELFF. CDR3 coding DNA: TGTGCCAGCAGCCGTCCCGGGACAGCAACCGGGGAGCTGTTTTTT.

J is TRBJ1-6 and V is TRBV3-1 (or the pseudogene TRBV3-2), with D unclear. Germline CDR1 is LGHDT and CDR2 is YNNKEL (reference sequence). The V gene lost 1 base and the J gene lost 10 bases, with 5 bases spanning the gap. This CDR3 has 12 amino acids. For the CDR3, the DNA is TGTGCCAGCAGCCAAGTCGGGTCACCCCTCCACTTT. Its protein product is CASSQVGSPLHF.

The V gene is TRBV9, the J gene TRBJ1-1; 9 bases are a match to TRBD1. Germline assignment: CDR1 SGDLS and CDR2 YYNGEE. The J segment lost 4 bases and the V segment lost 4 bases, leaving 8 bases of the junction unmatched. This CDR3 comprises 15 residues. The chain's CDR3 is CASSFRQGDGTEAFF. CDR3 coding DNA: TGTGCCAGCAGCTTTAGACAGGGGGATGGCACTGAAGCTTTCTTT.

CDR3 DNA sequence: TGTGCCAGCAGCTTGGATCCGGGAGTCTACAATGAGCAGTTCTTC. It encodes CASSLDPGVYNEQFF. The chain recombines TRBV5-5 with TRBJ2-1, with D tentatively TRBD2 (6 bases). This CDR3 has 15 amino acids. Germline assignment: CDR1 SGHKS and CDR2 YYEKEE (reference sequence). The V gene lost 0 bases and the J gene lost 3 bases, with 10 bases spanning the gap.

This clone was counted a few times. V usage is TRBV7-2 and J usage is TRBJ2-5; weak D call: TRBD2 (6 bases). Per germline, CDR1 SGHTA and CDR2 FQGNSA. The V end was cut by 4 bases, the J end by 6 bases, with 18 bases between. The length of the CDR3 is 15 residues. The CDR3 protein is CASSYTPGVTKTQYF. CDR3 sequence (DNA): TGTGCCAGCAGCTATACTCCGGGAGTCACCAAGACCCAGTACTTC.

The V call is TRBV6-2 or TRBV6-3, the J call TRBJ1-2; maybe TRBD1 (6 bases). Germline loops: CDR1 MNHEY, CDR2 SVGEGT. The V gene lost 6 bases and the J gene lost 4 bases, with 18 bases spanning the gap. This CDR3 region has 15 residues. The CDR3: CASSTQGLPLYGYTF. CDR3 bases: TGTGCCAGCAGCACTCAGGGGCTCCCCCTCTATGGCTACACCTTC.

The V call is TRBV21-1, the J call TRBJ1-2. TRBV21-1 constitutes a pseudogene. CDR3 length equals 15 residues. As DNA, the CDR3 is TGTGCCAGCAGCAAATTGGGAGCCCCTTCCCATGGCTACACCTTC. This gives the protein CASSKLGAPSHGYTF.

The table lists this clone with a few counts. V is TRBV6-1 and J is TRBJ2-1; no firm D call. The CDR3 sequence is 13 residues long. Germline CDR1 MNHNS, CDR2 SASEGT. The V and J ends lost 1 base and 10 bases respectively, with 11 bases between them. CDR3 DNA sequence: TGTGCCAGCAGTGAAGGTTCTGGCAGGGAGCAGTTCTTC. Protein sequence: CASSEGSGREQFF.

This chain uses TRBV4-1 with TRBJ2-7, with 8 bases that match TRBD2. With 0 bases clipped from V and 2 bases from J, the junction kept 9 bases outside the gene matches. The CDR3 covers 17 residues. Germline-derived CDR1 and CDR2 are MGHRA and YSYEKL. In DNA, the CDR3 is TGCGCCAGCAGCCAAGATCGGGGGGGCGCTTTCCCCTACGAGCAGTACTTC. It yields the protein CASSQDRGGAFPYEQYF.

The chain has TRBV7-9 and TRBJ1-4; no clear D. This CDR3 is built from 14 residues. Germline V gene data show CDR1 as SEHNR and CDR2 as FQNEAQ (reference sequence). Trimming took off 5 bases at V and 0 bases at J, with 7 bases between the two ends. Written as DNA, the CDR3 is TGTGCCAGCAGCCCCCCTTCAACTAATGAAAAACTGTTTTTT. It is translated as CASSPPSTNEKLFF.

The chain is built from TRBV19 and TRBJ1-4; 7 positions agree with TRBD1. The CDR3 covers 14 residues. V shed 8 bases and J 8 bases; nucleotides not matched to a gene: 11. Germline loops: CDR1 LNHDA, CDR2 SQIVND (reference sequence). The CDR3 here is CASAYRDSGEKLFF. For the CDR3, the DNA is TGTGCCAGTGCTTACCGGGACAGTGGGGAAAAACTGTTTTTT.

This chain joins TRBV28 and TRBJ2-5; 8 bases map to TRBD2. With 2 bases clipped from V and 4 bases from J, the junction kept 3 bases outside the gene matches. CDR1 MDHEN and CDR2 SYDVKM come from the germline V gene. The CDR3 loop spans 14 amino acids. CDR3 sequence reads: CASSLAGGRETQYF. CDR3 sequence (DNA): TGTGCCAGCAGTTTAGCGGGGGGCAGAGAGACCCAGTACTTC.